Given below is one TCR beta chain in context. Its target is unknown. This CDR3 is built from 16 residues. The V gene's germline CDR1 is SGHVS and CDR2 FNYEAQ. Trimming took 1 base from V and 2 from J, leaving 14 bases between them. This sample is drawn from a study of T cell responses to AZD1222 COVID-19 vaccine. Findings and limits, study-wide: Nearly half of unique spike-specific TCRs reportedly avoided B.1.351 and B.1.1.7 mutated regions. Spike-specific TCR breadth and depth grew following two AZD1222 doses. It should be noted that donors were predominantly white British and more often female, and clonal diversity was possibly underestimated. Spike as a whole was targeted by vaccine-associated CD4 TCRs, dominant at 160-218 and 743-854.

Method: immunoSEQ multiplex PCR; TCRdb's copy keeps in-frame clones and lacks some. The sample carries 100,000 to 150,000 clones, about nine tenths recorded once. The sequencing here drew on peripheral blood, taken on day 0 of AZD1222 vaccination. The sequence was collected from an adult in good health. J is TRBJ1-2 and V is TRBV7-6; TRBD1 is a possible D gene (6 bases). CDR3 in amino acids: CASSLGSQGGNYGYTF. The DNA of the CDR3 is TGTGCCAGCAGCTTAGGGAGTCAAGGGGGGAACTATGGCTACACCTTC.